This T cell receptor (beta chain) is from a study of T cells in Graves' hyperthyroidism and ophthalmopathy. This CDR3 contains 13 residues. Trimming stripped 6 bases from V and 2 bases from J, with 11 bases between. Amplification targeted TCR beta CDR3 regions from RNA transcripts. The study used the HTBI primer set for a first-round RT-PCR of the TCR CDR3. Each CDR3 protein gets one entry after TCRdb re-called the multiplex PCR reads with MiXCR. This table has a few hundred thousand distinct CDR3 sequences, around a fifth appearing once. In this sample, this clonotype turned up many times. The antigen is unknown. The study, taken as a whole, reports: Blood also carried most thyroid clonotypes expanded above 0.001.

In the ophthalmopathy cohort, Clinical Activity Score was at least 3, NOSPECS grade at least 4, and duration under 3 months. Patients showing uncontrolled infection, other autoimmune disease, pregnancy or lactation were ineligible. The clonotype comes from a man aged 45-65 years with Graves' ophthalmopathy. The chain links TRBV12-3 or TRBV12-4 to TRBJ2-7; D is uncertain. Sequencing was done on a sample of blood. The CDR3 protein is CASRLVTAYEQYF. The CDR3 DNA reads as TGTGCCAGCAGACTCGTCACTGCCTACGAGCAGTACTTC.